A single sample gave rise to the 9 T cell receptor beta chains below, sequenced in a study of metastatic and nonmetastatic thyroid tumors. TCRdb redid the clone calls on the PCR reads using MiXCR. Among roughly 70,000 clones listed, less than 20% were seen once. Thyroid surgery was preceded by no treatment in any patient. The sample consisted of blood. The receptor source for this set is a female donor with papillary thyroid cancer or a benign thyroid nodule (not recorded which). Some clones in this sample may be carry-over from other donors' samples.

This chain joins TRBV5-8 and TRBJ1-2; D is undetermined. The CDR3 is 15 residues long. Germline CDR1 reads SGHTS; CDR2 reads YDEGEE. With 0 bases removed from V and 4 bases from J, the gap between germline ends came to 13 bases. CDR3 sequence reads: CASSLGPESVYGYTF. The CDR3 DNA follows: TGTGCCAGCAGCTTGGGCCCCGAGTCCGTCTATGGCTACACCTTC.

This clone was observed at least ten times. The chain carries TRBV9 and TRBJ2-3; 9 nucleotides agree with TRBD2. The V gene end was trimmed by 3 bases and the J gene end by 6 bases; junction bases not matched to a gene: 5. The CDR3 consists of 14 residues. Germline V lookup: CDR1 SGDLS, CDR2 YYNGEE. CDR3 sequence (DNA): TGTGCCAGCAGCGGACCGCGGGGGGGCGATACGCAGTATTTT. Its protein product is CASSGPRGGDTQYF.

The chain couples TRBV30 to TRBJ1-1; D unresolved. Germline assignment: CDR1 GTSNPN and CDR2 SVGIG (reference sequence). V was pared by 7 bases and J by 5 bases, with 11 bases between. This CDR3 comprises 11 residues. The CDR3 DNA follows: TGTGCCTCTACGGGGAGGACTGAAGCTTTCTTT. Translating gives CASTGRTEAFF.

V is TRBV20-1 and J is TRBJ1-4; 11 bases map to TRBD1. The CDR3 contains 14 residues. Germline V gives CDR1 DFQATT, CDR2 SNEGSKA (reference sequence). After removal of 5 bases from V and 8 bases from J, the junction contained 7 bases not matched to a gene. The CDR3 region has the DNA TGCAGTGCTGCGGGCGGGACAGGGGGAGAAAAACTGTTTTTT. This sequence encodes CSAAGGTGGEKLFF.

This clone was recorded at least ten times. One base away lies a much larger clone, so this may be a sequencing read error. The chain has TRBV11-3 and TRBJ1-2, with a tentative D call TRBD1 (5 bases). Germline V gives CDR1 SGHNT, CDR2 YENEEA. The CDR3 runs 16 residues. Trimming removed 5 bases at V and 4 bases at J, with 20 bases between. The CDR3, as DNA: TGTGCCAGCAGCCCAGGATTGGGACGGGCTGGCTATGGCTACACCTTC. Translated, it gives CASSPGLGRAGYGYTF. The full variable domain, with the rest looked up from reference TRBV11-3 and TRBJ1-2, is EAGVVQSPRYKIIEKKQPVAFWCNPISGHNTLYWYLQNLGQGPELLIRYENEEAVDDSQLPKDRFSAERLKGVDSTLKIQPAELGDSAVYLCASSPGLGRAGYGYTFGSGTRLTVV.

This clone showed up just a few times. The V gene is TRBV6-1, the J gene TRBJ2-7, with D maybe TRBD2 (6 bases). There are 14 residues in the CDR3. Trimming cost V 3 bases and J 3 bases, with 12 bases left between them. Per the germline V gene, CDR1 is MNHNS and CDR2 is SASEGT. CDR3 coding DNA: TGTGCCAGCAGTGAGACCGGGACTGGCTACGAGCAGTACTTC. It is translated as CASSETGTGYEQYF.

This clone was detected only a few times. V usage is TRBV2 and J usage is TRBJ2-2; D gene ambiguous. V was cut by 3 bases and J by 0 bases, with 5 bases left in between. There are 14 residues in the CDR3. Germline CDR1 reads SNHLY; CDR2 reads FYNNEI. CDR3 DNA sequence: TGTGCCAGCAGTGAGTCCTCGAACACCGGGGAGCTGTTTTTT. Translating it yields CASSESSNTGELFF. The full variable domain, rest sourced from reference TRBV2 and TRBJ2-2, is EPEVTQTPSHQVTQMGQEVILRCVPISNHLYFYWYRQILGQKVEFLVSFYNNEISEKSEIFDDQFSVERPDGSNFTLKIRSTKLEDSAMYFCASSESSNTGELFFGEGSRLTVL.

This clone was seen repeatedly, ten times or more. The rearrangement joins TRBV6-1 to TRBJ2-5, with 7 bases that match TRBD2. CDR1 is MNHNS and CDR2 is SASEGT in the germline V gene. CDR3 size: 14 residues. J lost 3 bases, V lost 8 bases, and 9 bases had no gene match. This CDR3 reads CASCKGLTKETQYF. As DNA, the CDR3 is TGTGCCAGCTGCAAGGGACTAACTAAAGAGACCCAGTACTTC.

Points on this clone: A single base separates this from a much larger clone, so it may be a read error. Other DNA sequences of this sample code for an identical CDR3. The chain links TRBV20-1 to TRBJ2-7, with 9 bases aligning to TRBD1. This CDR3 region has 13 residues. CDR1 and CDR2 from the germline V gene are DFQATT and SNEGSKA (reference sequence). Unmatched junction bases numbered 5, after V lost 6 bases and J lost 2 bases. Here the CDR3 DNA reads TGCAGTGCCAGCTGGGACAGGGCCTACGAGCAGTACTTC. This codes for CSASWDRAYEQYF.